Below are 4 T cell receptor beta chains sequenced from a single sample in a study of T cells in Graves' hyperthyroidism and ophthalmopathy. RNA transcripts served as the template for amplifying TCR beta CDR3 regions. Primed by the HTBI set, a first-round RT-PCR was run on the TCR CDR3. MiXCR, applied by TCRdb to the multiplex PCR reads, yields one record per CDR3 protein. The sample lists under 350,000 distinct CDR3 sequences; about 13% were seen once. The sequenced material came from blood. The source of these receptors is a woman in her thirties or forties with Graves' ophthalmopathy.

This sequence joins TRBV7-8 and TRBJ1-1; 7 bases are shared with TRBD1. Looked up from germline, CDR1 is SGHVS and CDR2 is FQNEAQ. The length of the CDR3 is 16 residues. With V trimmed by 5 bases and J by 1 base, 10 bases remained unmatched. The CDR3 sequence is CASSLSLQGKNTEAFF. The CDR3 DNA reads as TGTGCCAGCAGCCTATCCCTACAGGGGAAGAACACTGAAGCTTTCTTT. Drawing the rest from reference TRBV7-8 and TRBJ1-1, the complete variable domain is GAGVSQSPRYKVAKRGQDVALRCDPISGHVSLFWYQQALGQGPEFLTYFQNEAQLDKSGLPSDRFFAERPEGSVSTLKIQRTQQEDSAVYLCASSLSLQGKNTEAFFGQGTRLTVV.

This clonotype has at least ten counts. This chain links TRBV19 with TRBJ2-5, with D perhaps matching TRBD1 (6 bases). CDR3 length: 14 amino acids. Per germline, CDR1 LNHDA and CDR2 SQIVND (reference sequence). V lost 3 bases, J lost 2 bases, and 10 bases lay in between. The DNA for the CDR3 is TGTGCCAGTAGTATCAGGGGAAGGCAAGAGACCCAGTACTTC. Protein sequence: CASSIRGRQETQYF.

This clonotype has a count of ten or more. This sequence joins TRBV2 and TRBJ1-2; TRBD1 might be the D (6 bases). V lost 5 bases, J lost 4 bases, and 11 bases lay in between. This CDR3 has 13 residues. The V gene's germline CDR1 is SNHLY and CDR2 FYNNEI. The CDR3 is CASSKTGPYGYTF. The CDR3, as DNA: TGTGCCAGCAGTAAGACAGGACCCTATGGCTACACCTTC.

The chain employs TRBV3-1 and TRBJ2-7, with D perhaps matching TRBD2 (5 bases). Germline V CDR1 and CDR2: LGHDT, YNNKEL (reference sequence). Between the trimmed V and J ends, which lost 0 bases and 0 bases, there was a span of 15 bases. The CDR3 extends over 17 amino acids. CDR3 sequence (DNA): TGTGCCAGCAGCCAAGATAGCACAACTAGGTCCTCCTACGAGCAGTACTTC. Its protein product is CASSQDSTTRSSYEQYF.